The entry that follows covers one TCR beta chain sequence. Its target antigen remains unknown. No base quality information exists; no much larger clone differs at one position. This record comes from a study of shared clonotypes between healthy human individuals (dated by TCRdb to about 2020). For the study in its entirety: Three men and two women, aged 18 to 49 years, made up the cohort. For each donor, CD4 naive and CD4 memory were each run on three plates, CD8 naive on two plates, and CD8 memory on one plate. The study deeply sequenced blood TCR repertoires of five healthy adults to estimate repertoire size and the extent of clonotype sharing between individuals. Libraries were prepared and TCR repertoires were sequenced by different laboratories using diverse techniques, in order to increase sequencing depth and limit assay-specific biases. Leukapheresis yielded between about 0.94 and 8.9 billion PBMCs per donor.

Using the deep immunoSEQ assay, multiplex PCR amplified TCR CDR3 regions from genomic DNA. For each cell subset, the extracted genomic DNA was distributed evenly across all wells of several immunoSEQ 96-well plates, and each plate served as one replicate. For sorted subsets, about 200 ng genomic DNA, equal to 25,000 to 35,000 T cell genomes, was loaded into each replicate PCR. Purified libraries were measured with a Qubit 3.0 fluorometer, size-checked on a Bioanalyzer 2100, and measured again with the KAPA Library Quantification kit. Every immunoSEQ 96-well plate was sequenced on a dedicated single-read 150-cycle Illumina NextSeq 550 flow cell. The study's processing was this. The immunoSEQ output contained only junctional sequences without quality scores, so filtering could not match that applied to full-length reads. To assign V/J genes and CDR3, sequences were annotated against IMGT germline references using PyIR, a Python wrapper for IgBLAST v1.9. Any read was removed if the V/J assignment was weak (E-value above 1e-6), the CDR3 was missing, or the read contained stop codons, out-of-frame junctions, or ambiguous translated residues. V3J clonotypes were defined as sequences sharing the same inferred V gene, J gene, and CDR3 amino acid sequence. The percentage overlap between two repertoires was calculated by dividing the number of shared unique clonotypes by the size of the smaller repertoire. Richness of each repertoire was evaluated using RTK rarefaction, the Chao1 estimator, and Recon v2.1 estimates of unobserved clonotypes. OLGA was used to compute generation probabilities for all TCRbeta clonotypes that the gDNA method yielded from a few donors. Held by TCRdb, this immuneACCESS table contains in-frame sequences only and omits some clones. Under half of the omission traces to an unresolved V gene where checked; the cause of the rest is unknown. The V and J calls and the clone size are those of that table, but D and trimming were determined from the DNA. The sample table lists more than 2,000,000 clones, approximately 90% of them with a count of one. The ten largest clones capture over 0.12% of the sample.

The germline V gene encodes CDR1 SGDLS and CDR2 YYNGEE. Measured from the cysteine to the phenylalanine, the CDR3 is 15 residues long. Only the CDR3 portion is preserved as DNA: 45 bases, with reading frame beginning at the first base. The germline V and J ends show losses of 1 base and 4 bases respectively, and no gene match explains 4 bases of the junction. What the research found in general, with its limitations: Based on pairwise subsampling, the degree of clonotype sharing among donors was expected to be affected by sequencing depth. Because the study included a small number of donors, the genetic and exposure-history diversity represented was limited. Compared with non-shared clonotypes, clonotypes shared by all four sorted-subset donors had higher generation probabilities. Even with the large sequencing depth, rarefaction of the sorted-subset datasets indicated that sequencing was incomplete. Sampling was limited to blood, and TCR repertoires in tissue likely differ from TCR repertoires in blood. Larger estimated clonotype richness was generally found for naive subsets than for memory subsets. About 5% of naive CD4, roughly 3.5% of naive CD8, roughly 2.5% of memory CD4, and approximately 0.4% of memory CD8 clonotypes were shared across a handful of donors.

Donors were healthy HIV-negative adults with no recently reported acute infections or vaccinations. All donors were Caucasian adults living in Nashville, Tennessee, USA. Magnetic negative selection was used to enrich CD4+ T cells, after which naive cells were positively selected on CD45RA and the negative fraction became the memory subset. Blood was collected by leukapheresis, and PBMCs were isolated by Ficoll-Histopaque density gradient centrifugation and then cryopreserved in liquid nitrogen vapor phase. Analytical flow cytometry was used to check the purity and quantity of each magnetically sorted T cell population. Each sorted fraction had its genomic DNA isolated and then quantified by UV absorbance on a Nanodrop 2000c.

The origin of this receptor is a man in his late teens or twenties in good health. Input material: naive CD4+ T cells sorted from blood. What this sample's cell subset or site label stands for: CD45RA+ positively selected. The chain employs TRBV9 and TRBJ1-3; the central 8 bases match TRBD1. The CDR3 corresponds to CASSVWSGGGNTIYF. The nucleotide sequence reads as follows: TGTGCCAGCAGCGTATGGTCAGGGGGCGGAAACACCATATATTTT.